The clone carrying this T cell receptor (beta chain) was counted a few times. Its matching antigen is unknown. The data are from a study of blood T cells in healthy people across ages. Study-level findings and limits: Estimated diversity, derived from one million T cells, was regarded as an underestimate. Aged donors had fewer naive CD4+ cells and lower diversity than long-lived donors.

The germline V and J ends were trimmed by 0 bases and 6 bases, with 20 bases remaining between them. CDR3 size: 17 residues. Germline lookup yields CDR1 SGHRS and CDR2 YFSETQ. The authors drew about 10 milliliters of peripheral blood from each donor. Through a sample-barcoded 5' primer and a J-beta primer mix, a second PCR was run for roughly 7 to 11 cycles. Every cDNA molecule carried a tag from a template-switch adaptor bearing 12 random nucleotides. In TCRdb, the 5' RACE reads were re-called with MiXCR into one record per CDR3 protein. Seen here are about 680,000 distinct CDR3 sequences, 49% observed once, and the top ten hold 25% to 35%.

The rearrangement joins TRBV5-1 to TRBJ2-3, with a possible D match to TRBD2 (6 bases). This TCR was sampled from a woman aged 60-75 years in good health. Sequenced sample: blood. In DNA form, the CDR3 reads TGCGCCAGCAGCTTGGCCGGAGGGACTCCTTTTTCGGATACGCAGTATTTT. Translating it yields CASSLAGGTPFSDTQYF.